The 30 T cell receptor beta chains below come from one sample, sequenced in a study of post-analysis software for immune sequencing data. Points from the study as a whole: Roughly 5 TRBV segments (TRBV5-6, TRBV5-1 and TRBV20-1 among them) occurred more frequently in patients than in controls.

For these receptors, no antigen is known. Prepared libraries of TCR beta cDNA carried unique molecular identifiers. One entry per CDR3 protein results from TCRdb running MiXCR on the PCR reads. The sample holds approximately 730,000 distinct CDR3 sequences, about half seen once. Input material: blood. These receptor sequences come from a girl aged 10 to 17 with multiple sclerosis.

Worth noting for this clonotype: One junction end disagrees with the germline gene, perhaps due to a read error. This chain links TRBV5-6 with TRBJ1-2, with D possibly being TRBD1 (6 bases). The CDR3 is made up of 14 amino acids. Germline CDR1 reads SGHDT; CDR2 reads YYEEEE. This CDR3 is CVSSFNRDNYGYTF. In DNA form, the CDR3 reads TGTGTCAGCAGCTTCAACAGGGATAACTATGGCTACACCTTC. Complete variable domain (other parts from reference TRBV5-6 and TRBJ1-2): DAGVTQSPTHLIKTRGQQVTLRCSPKSGHDTVSWYQQALGQGPQFIFQYYEEEERQRGNFPDRFSGHQFPNYSSELNVNALLLGDSALYLCVSSFNRDNYGYTFGSGTRLTVV.

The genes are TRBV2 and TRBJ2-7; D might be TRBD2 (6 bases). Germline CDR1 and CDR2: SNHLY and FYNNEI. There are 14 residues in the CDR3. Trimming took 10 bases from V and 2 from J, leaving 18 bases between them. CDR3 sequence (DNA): TGTGCCAACGCGGGGCCTAGAGATGCCTACGAGCAGTACTTC. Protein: CANAGPRDAYEQYF.

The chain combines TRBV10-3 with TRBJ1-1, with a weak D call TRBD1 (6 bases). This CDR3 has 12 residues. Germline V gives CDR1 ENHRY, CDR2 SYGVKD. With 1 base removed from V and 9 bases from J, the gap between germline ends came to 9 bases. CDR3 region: CAISELDSKAFF. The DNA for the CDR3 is TGTGCCATCAGTGAGTTGGACAGTAAAGCTTTCTTT.

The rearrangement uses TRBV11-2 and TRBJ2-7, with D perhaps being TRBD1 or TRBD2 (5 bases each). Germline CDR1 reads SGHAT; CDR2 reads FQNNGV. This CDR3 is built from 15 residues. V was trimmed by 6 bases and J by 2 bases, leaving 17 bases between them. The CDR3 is CASRHPGRKPYEQYF. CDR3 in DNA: TGTGCCAGCAGACATCCGGGACGGAAGCCCTACGAGCAGTACTTC.

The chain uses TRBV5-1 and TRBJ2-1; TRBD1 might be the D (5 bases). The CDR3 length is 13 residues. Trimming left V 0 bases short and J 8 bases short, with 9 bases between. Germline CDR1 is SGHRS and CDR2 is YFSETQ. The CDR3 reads CASSLAGIDEQFF. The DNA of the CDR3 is TGCGCCAGCAGCTTGGCAGGGATAGATGAGCAGTTCTTC.

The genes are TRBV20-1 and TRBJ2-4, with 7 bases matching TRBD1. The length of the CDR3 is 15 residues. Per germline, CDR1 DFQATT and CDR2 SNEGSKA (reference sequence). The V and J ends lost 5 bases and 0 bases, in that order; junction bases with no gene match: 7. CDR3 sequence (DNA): TGCAGTGCTCGCCGGGACAGCCTAGCCAAAAACATTCAGTACTTC. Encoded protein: CSARRDSLAKNIQYF.

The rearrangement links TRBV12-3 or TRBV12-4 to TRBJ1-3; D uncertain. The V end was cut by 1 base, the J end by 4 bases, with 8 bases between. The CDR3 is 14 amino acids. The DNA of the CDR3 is TGTGCCAGCAGTTTAGAGGATTCGGGAAACACCATATATTTT. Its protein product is CASSLEDSGNTIYF.

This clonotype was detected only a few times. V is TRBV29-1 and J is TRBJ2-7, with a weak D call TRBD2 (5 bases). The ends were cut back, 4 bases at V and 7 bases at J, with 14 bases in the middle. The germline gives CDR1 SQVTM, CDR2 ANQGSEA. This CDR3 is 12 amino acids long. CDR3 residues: CSVGTRQLEQYF. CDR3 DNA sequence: TGCAGCGTTGGTACTAGGCAGTTAGAGCAGTACTTC.

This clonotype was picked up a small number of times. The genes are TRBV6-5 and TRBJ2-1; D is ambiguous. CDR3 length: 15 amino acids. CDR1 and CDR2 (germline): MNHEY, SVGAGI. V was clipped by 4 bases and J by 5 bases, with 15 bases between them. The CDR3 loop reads CASSSPGGFNNEQFF. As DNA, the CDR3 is TGTGCCAGCAGTTCCCCAGGCGGTTTCAACAATGAGCAGTTCTTC.

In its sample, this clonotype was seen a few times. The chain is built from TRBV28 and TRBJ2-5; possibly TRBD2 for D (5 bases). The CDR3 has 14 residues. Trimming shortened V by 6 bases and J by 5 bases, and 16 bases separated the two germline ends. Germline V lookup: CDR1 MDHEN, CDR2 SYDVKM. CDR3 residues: CASRQRHPGETQYF. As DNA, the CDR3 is TGTGCCAGCAGACAGCGGCACCCTGGGGAGACCCAGTACTTC.

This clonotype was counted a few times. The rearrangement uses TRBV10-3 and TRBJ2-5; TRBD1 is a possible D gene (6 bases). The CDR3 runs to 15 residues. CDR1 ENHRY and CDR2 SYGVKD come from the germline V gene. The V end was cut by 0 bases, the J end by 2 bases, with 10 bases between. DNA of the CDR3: TGTGCCATCAGTGAGTCCCGCGGACAGCAAGAGACCCAGTACTTC. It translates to CAISESRGQQETQYF.

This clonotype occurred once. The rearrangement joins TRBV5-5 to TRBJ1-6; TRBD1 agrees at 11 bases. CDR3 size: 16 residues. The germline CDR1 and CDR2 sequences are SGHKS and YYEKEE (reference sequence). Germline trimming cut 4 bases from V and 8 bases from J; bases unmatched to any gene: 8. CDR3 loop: CASSPPGQGAHSPLHF. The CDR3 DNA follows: TGTGCCAGCAGCCCACCCGGACAGGGGGCCCATTCACCCCTCCACTTT.

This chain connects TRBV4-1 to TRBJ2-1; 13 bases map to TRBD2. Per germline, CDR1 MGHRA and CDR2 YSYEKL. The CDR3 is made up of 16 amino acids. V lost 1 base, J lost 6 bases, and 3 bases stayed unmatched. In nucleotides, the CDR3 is TGCGCCAGCAGCCAAGTTGGGACTAGCGGGGTCAATGAGCAGTTCTTC. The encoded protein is CASSQVGTSGVNEQFF.

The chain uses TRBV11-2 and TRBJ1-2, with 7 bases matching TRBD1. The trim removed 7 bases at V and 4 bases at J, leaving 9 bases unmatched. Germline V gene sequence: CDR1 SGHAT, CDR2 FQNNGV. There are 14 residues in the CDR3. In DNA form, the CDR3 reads TGTGCCAGCATCGGAGGGGACAGTTTCTATGGCTACACCTTC. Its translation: CASIGGDSFYGYTF.

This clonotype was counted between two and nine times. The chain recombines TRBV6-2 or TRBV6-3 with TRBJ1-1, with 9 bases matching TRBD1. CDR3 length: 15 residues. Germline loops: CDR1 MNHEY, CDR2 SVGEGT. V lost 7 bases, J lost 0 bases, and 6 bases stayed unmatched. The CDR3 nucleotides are TGTGCCAGCAACACAGGGGGCGAGATGAACACTGAAGCTTTCTTT. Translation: CASNTGGEMNTEAFF.

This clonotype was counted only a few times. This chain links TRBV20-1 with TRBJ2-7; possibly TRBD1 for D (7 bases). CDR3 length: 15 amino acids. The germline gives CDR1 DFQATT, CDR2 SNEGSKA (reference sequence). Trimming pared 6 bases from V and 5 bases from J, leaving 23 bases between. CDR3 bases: TGCAGTGCCGTTAAAGACCAGGGGGGATACCACGAGCAGTACTTC. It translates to CSAVKDQGGYHEQYF.

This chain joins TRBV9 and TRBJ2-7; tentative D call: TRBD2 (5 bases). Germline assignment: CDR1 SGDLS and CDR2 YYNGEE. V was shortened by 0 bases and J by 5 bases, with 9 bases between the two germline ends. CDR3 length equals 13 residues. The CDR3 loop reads CASSVAYGNEQYF. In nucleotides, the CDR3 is TGTGCCAGCAGCGTAGCTTACGGGAACGAGCAGTACTTC.

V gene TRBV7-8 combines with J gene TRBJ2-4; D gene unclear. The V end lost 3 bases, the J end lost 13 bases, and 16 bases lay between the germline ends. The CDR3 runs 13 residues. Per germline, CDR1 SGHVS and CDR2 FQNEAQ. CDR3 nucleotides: TGTGCCAGCAGCTTGAGGTTTAGTAATGAGCAGTACTTC. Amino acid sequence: CASSLRFSNEQYF.

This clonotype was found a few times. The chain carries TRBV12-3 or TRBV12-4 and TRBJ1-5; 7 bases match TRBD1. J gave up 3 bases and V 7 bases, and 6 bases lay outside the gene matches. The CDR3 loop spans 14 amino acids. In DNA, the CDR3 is TGTGCCAGCACCCCGACAGGGCCCAATCAGCCCCAGCATTTT. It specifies CASTPTGPNQPQHF.

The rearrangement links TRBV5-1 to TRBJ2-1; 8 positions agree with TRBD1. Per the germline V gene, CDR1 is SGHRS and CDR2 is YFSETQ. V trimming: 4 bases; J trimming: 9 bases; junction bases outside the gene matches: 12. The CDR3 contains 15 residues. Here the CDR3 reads CASSAGQGGQFEQFF. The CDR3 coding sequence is TGCGCCAGCAGCGCCGGACAGGGAGGACAATTTGAGCAGTTCTTC.

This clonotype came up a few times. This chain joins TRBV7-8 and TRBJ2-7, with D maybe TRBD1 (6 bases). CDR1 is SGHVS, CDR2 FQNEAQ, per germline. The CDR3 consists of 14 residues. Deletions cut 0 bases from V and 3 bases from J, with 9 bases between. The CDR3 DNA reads TGTGCCAGCAGCTTAGCATGGGGACACTACGAGCAGTACTTC. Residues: CASSLAWGHYEQYF.

The CDR3 coding sequence is TGTGCCTGGAGTGTAGCCCAAGAGACCCAGTACTTC. It encodes CAWSVAQETQYF. The chain carries TRBV30 and TRBJ2-5, with D unresolved. Trimming shortened V by 0 bases and J by 1 base, and 3 bases separated the two germline ends. The CDR3 totals 12 residues. Germline values: CDR1 GTSNPN, CDR2 SVGIG (reference sequence).

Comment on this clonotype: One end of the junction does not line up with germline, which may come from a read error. The DNA for the CDR3 is TGCGTCAGCAGCTTGCAGACGGGAGGCAATGAGCAGTTCTTC. It codes for CVSSLQTGGNEQFF. The chain is built from TRBV5-1 and TRBJ2-1, with 7 positions matching TRBD2. Germline assignment: CDR1 SGHRS and CDR2 YFSETQ. The CDR3 is made up of 14 amino acids.

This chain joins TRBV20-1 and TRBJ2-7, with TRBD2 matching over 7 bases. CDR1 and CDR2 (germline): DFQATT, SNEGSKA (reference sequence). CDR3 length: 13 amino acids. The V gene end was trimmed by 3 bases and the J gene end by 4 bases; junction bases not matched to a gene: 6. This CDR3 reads CSASIGRLYEQYF. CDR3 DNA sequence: TGCAGTGCTAGTATCGGGAGGTTGTACGAGCAGTACTTC.

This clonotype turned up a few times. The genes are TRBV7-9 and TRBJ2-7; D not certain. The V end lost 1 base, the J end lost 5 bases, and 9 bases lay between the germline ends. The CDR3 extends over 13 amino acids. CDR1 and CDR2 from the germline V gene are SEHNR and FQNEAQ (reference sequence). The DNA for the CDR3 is TGTGCCAGCAGCTTAGATGAGACCCACGAGCAGTACTTC. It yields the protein CASSLDETHEQYF.

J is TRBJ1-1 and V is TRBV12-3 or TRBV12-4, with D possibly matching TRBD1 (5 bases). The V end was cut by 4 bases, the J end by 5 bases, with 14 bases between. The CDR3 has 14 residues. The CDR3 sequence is CASSSQGLGTEAFF. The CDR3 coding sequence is TGTGCCAGCAGTTCGCAGGGTCTCGGGACTGAAGCTTTCTTT.

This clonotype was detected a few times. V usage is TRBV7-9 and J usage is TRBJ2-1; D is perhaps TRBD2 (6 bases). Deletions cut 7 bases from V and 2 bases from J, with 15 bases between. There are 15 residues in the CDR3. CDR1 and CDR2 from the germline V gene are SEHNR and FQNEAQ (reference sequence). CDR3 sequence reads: CASTPSSAPYNEQFF. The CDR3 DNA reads TGTGCCAGCACCCCCTCTAGCGCGCCCTACAATGAGCAGTTCTTC.

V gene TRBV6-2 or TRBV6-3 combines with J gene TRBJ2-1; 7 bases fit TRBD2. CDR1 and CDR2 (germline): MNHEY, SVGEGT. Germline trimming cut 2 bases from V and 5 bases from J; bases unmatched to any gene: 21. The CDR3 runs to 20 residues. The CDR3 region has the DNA TGTGCCAGCAGTTACCCGACCACATATCAAGCGGGACCCCTTGACAATGAGCAGTTCTTC. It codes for CASSYPTTYQAGPLDNEQFF.

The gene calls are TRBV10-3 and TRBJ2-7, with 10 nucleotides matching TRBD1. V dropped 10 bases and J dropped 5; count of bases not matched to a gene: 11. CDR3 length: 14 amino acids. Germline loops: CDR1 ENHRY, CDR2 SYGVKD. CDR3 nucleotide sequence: TGTGCCACCGCTACGGGACAGGGGAGGCACGAGCAGTACTTC. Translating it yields CATATGQGRHEQYF.

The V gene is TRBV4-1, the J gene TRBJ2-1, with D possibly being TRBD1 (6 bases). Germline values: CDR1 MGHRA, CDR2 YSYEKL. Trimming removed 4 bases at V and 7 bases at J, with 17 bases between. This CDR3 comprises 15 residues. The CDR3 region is CASSLGARSSNEQFF. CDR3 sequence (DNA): TGCGCCAGCAGCCTGGGGGCCAGGTCCTCAAATGAGCAGTTCTTC.